What follows are 5 T cell receptor beta chains derived from one specimen sequenced in a study of blood T cell repertoires in COVID-19. The method was immunoSEQ multiplex PCR; TCRdb's version includes in-frame clones alone and lacks a portion of them. This table has 150,000 to 200,000 clones, under 90% appearing once. Source material: peripheral blood. Receptors originate from a man aged 35 to 55 with acute or convalescent COVID-19.

This chain joins TRBV6-5 and TRBJ2-4, with a possible D match to TRBD1 (5 bases). The CDR3 sequence is 14 residues long. The germline CDR1 and CDR2 sequences are MNHEY and SVGAGI. Between the trimmed V and J ends, which lost 10 bases and 0 bases, there was a span of 13 bases. DNA for the CDR3: TGTGCCACGACAGAAAATCTAGCCAAAAACATTCAGTACTTC. Translated, it gives CATTENLAKNIQYF.

The rearrangement joins TRBV6-1 to TRBJ2-2; weak D call: TRBD2 (5 bases). Trimming removed 2 bases at V and 4 bases at J, with 11 bases between. The germline CDR1 and CDR2 sequences are MNHNS and SASEGT. This CDR3 contains 15 residues. DNA for the CDR3: TGTGCCAGCAGTGAACACTGGGCGGGCACCGGGGAGCTGTTTTTT. It translates to CASSEHWAGTGELFF.

The V call is TRBV7-2, the J call TRBJ2-7; D not resolved. Per germline, CDR1 SGHTA and CDR2 FQGNSA. This CDR3 contains 14 residues. V dropped 5 bases and J dropped 5 bases, with 16 bases sitting between them. The CDR3 DNA reads as TGTGCCAGCAGCACCCCGACTGTAGCACACGAGCAGTACTTC. This encodes CASSTPTVAHEQYF.

The table lists this clone with a count of one. The genes are TRBV6-4 and TRBJ2-3; 11 bases align to TRBD2. Germline CDR1 and CDR2: MRHNA and SNTAGT. V dropped 5 bases and J dropped 7; count of bases not matched to a gene: 5. The CDR3 consists of 14 residues. CDR3 nucleotides: TGTGCCAGCAGTTCACTAGCGGGGGCATATACGCAGTATTTT. The encoded protein is CASSSLAGAYTQYF.

This clone was recorded once. The gene calls are TRBV9 and TRBJ2-1, with 12 bases aligning to TRBD1. CDR1 and CDR2 (germline): SGDLS, YYNGEE. CDR3 size: 15 residues. Trimming cost V 2 bases and J 4 bases; bases outside gene matches: 1. The chain's CDR3 is CASSVGQGAYNEQFF. The DNA of the CDR3 is TGTGCCAGCAGCGTGGGACAGGGGGCTTACAATGAGCAGTTCTTC.